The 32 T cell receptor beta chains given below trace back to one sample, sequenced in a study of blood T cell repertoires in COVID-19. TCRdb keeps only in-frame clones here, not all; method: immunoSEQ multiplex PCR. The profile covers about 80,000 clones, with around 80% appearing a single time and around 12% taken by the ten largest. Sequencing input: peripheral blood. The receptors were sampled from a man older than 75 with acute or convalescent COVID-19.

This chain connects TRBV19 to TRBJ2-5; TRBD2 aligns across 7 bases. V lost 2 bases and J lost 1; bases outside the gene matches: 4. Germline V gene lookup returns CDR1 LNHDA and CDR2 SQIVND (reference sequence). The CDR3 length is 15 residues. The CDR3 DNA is TGTGCCAGTAGTATACAGGGAGGGACCCAAGAGACCCAGTACTTC. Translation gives CASSIQGGTQETQYF.

In DNA form, the CDR3 reads TGTGCCTGGAGTCTCGGGGAGTCAAGGGCCCAGCATTTT. Translation gives CAWSLGESRAQHF. This rearrangement joins TRBV30 to TRBJ1-5, with D uncertain. The CDR3 contains 13 residues. Germline V CDR1 and CDR2: GTSNPN, SVGIG (reference sequence). V was cut by 2 bases and J by 11 bases, with 16 bases left in between.

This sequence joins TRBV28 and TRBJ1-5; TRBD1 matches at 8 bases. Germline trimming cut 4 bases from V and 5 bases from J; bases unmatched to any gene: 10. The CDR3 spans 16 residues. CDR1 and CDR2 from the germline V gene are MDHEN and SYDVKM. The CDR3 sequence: CASSSPTGEGYQPQHF. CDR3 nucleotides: TGTGCCAGCAGTTCCCCGACAGGGGAGGGATATCAGCCCCAGCATTTT.

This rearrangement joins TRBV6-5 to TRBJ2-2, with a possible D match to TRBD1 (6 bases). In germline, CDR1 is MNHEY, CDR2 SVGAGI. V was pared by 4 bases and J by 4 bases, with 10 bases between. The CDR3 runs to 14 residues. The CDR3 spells CASSWGQITGELFF. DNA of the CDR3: TGTGCCAGCAGTTGGGGGCAGATCACCGGGGAGCTGTTTTTT.

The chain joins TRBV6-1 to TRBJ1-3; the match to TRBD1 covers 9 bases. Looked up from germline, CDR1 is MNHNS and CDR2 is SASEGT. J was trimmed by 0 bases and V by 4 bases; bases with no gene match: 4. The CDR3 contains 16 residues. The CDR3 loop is CASSARTGASGNTIYF. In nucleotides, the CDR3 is TGTGCCAGCAGTGCCCGGACAGGGGCCTCTGGAAACACCATATATTTT.

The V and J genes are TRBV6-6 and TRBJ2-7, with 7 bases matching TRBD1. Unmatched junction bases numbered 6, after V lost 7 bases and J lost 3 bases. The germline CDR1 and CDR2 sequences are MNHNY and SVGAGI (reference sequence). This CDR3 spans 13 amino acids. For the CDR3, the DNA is TGTGCCAGCACCCCCAGGGGGATCTACGAGCAGTACTTC. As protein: CASTPRGIYEQYF.

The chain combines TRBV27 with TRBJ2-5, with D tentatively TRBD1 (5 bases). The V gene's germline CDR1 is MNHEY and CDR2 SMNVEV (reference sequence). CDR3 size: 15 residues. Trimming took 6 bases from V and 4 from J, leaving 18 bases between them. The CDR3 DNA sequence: TGTGCCAGCAGACTCCGGACAAGTCCGGGAGAGACCCAGTACTTC. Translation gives CASRLRTSPGETQYF.

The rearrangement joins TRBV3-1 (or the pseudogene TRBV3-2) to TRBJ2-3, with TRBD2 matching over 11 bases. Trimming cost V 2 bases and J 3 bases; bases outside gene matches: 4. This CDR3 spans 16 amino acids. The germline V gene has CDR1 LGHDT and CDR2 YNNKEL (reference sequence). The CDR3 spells CASSQNPSGGTDTQYF. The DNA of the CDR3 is TGTGCCAGCAGCCAAAACCCTAGCGGGGGGACAGATACGCAGTATTTT.

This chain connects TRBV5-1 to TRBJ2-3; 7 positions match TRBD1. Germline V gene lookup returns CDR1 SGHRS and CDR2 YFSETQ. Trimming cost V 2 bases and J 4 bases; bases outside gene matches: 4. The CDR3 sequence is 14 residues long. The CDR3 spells CASSLRTGPDTQYF. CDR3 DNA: TGCGCCAGCAGCTTACGGACAGGACCAGATACGCAGTATTTT.

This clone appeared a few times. CDR3 DNA sequence: TGTGCCAGCAGCTTTCGGGGGACAGGGGGGCTCGAGCAGTACTTC. This gives the protein CASSFRGTGGLEQYF. The V and J genes are TRBV5-4 and TRBJ2-7, with 11 bases that match TRBD1. The CDR3 runs to 15 residues. Trimming at V came to 2 bases and at J to 6 bases, leaving 7 bases not matched to a gene. Germline loops: CDR1 SGHNT, CDR2 YYREEE (reference sequence).

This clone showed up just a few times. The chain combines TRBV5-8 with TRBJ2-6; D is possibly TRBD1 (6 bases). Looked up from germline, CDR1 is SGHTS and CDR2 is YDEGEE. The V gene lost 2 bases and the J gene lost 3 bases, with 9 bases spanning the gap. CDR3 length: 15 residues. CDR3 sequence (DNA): TGTGCCAGCAGCTTACAGGGCGGTGGGGCCAACGTCCTGACTTTC. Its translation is CASSLQGGGANVLTF.

CDR3 sequence reads: CASSYSPRNYGYTF. CDR3 coding DNA: TGTGCCAGCAGTTACTCCCCGAGAAACTATGGCTACACCTTC. The V and J genes are TRBV6-5 and TRBJ1-2; D ambiguous. V was shortened by 0 bases and J by 2 bases, with 7 bases between the two germline ends. In germline, CDR1 is MNHEY, CDR2 SVGAGI. The CDR3 is 14 residues long.

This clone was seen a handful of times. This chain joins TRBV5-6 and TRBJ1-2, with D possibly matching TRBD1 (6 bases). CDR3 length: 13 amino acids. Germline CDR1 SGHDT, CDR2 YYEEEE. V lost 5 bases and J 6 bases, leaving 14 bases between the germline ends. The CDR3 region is CASRPGTQDGYTF. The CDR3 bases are TGTGCCAGCAGGCCCGGGACACAAGATGGCTACACCTTC.

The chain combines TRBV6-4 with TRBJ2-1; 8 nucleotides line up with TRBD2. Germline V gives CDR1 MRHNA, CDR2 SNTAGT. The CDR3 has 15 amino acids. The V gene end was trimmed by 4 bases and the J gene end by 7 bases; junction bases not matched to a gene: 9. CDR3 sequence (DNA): TGTGCCAGCAGTGTACAGCCCGGGGGGGATAATGAGCAGTTCTTC. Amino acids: CASSVQPGGDNEQFF.

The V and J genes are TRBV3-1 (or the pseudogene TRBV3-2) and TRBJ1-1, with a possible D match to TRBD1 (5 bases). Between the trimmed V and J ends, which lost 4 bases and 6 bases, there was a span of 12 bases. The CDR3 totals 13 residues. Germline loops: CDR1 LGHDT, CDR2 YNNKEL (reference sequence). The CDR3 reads CASSPRVSSEAFF. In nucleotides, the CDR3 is TGTGCCAGCAGCCCCAGGGTTTCGTCTGAAGCTTTCTTT.

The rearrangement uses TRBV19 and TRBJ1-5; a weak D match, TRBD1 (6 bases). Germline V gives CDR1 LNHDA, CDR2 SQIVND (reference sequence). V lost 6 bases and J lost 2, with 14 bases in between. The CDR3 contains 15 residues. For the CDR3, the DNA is TGTGCCAGTAGCCAACAGGGTCACGGCAATCAGCCCCAGCATTTT. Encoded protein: CASSQQGHGNQPQHF.

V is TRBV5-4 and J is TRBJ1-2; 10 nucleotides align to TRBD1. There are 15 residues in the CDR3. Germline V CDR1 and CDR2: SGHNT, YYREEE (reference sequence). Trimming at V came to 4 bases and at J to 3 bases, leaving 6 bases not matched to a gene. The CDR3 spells CASSRLDRGDYGYTF. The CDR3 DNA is TGTGCCAGCAGCCGGTTGGACAGGGGGGACTATGGCTACACCTTC.

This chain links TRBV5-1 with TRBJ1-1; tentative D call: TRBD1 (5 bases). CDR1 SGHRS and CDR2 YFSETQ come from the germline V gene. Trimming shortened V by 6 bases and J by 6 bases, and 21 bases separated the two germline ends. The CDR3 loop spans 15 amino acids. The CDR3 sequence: CASTLNGGRGSEAFF. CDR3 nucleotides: TGCGCCAGCACTCTGAATGGGGGGAGAGGCTCTGAAGCTTTCTTT.

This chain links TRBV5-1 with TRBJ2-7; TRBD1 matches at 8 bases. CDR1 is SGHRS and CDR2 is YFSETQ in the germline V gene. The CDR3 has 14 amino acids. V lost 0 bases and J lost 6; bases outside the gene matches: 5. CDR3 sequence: CASSLGTGSPEQYF. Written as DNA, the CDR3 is TGCGCCAGCAGCTTGGGGACAGGGAGCCCCGAGCAGTACTTC. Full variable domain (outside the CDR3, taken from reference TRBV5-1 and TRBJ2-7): KAGVTQTPRYLIKTRGQQVTLSCSPISGHRSVSWYQQTPGQGLQFLFEYFSETQRNKGNFPGRFSGRQFSNSRSEMNVSTLELGDSALYLCASSLGTGSPEQYFGPGTRLTVT.

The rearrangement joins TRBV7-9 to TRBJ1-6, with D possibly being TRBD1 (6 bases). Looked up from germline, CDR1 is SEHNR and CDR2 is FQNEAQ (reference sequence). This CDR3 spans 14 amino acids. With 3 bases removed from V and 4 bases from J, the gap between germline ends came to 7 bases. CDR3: CASSFGQYNSPLHF. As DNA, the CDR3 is TGTGCCAGCAGCTTCGGACAGTATAATTCACCCCTCCACTTT.

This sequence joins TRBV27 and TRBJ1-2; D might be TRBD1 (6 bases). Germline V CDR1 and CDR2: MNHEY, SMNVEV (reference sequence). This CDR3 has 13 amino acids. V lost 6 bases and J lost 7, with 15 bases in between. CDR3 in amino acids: CASSVTGSGGYTF. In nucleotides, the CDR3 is TGTGCCAGCAGCGTCACAGGGTCGGGTGGCTACACCTTC.

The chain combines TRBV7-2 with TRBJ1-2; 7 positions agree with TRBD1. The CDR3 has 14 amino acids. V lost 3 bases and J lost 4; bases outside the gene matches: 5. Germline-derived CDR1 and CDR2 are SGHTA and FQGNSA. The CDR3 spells CASSFTTGFYGYTF. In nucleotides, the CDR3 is TGTGCCAGCAGCTTTACGACAGGGTTCTATGGCTACACCTTC.

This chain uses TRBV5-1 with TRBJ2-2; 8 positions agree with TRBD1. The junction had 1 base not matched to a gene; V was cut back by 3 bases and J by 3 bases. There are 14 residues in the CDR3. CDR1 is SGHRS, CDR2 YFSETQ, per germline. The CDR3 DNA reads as TGCGCCAGCAGCTGGACAGGGCACACCGGGGAGCTGTTTTTT. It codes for CASSWTGHTGELFF.

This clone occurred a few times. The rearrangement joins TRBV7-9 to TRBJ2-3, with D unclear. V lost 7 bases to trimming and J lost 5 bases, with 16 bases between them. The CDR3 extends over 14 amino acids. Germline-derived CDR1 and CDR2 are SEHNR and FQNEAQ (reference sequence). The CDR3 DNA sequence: TGTGCCAGCACCCGCTTCCTTAGCCAAGATACGCAGTATTTT. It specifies CASTRFLSQDTQYF.

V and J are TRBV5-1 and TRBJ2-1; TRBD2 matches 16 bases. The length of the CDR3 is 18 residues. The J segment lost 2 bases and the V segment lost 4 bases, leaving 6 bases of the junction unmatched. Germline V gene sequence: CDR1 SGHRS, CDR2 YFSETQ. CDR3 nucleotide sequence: TGCGCCAGCAGCCCCGGGACTAGCGGGGGGGCGGCCTACAATGAGCAGTTCTTC. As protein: CASSPGTSGGAAYNEQFF.

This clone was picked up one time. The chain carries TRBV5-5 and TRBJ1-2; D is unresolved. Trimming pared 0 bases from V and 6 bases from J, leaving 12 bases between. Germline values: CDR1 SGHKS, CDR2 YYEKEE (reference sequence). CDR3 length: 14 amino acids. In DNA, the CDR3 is TGTGCCAGCAGCTTGGCGCGGGGAGTGAATGGCTACACCTTC. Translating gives CASSLARGVNGYTF.

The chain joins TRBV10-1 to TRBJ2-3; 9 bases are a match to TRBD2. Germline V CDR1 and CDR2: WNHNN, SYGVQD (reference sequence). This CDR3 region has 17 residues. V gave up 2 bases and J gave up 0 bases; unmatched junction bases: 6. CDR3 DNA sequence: TGCGCCAGCAGTGAGGCGGTAGCGGGAGCAAGCACAGATACGCAGTATTTT. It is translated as CASSEAVAGASTDTQYF.

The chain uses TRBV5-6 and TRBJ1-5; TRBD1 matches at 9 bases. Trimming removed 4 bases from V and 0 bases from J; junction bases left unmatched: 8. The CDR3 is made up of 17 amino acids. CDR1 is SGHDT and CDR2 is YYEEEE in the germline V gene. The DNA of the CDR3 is TGTGCCAGCAGCCACTCCGGGACAGGGTATAGCAATCAGCCCCAGCATTTT. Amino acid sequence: CASSHSGTGYSNQPQHF.

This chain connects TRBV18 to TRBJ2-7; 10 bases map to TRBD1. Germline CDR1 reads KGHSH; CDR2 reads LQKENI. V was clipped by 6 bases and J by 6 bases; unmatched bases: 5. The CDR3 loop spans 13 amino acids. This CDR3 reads CASSRQGASEQYF. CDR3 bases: TGTGCCAGCTCCCGACAGGGGGCATCCGAGCAGTACTTC. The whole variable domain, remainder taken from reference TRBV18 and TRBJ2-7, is NAGVMQNPRHLVRRRGQEARLRCSPMKGHSHVYWYRQLPEEGLKFMVYLQKENIIDESGMPKERFSAEFPKEGPSILRIQQVVRGDSAAYFCASSRQGASEQYFGPGTRLTVT.

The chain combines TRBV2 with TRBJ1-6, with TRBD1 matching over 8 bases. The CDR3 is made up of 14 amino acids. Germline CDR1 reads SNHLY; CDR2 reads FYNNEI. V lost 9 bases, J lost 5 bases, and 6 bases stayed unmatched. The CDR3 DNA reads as TGTGCCAGTCTCGGGGACAGGAATAATTCACCCCTCCACTTT. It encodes CASLGDRNNSPLHF.

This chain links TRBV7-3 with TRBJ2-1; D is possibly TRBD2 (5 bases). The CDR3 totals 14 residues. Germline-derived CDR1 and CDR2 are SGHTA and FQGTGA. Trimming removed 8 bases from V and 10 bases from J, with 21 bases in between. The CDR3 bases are TGTGCCAGCTCCCCTAGCCCCACGATATTGGAGCAGTTCTTC. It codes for CASSPSPTILEQFF.

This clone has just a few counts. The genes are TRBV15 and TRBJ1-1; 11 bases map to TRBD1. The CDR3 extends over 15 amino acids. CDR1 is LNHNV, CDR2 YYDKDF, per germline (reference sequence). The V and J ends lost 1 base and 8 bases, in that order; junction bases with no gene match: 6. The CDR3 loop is CATSRGTGGASEAFF. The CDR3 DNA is TGTGCCACCAGCAGAGGGACAGGGGGCGCATCCGAAGCTTTCTTT.